The clone carrying this TCR beta chain showed up just once. Sampling of blood occurred at baseline, cycle 4 day 1, and cycle 7 day 1. The record originates from a study of OX40 agonist ivuxolimab in advanced cancers. Overall study context: Earlier treatment with anti-PD-1, anti-PD-L1 or anti-CTLA-4 was permitted, and about 40% had received some.

Assay used: immunoSEQ multiplex PCR; TCRdb lists only in-frame clones, some missing. Of 50,000 to 75,000 clones listed, roughly 87% are singletons. This clonotype originated in an adult with an advanced solid tumor such as melanoma, head and neck, liver or kidney cancer. The source was CD4+ or CD8+ T cells sorted from blood, collected in a trial of the OX40 agonist ivuxolimab.

The CDR3 coding sequence is TGTGCCAGCAGTGCGGCTAGCGGGGAGACCCAGTACTTC. As protein: CASSAASGETQYF. This sequence joins TRBV6-1 and TRBJ2-5, with 8 bases aligning to TRBD2. Germline V gives CDR1 MNHNS, CDR2 SASEGT. The CDR3 runs to 13 residues. V dropped 4 bases and J dropped 5; count of bases not matched to a gene: 3.